The next 10 T cell receptor beta chains were all read from a single sample in a study of blood T cell repertoires in COVID-19. The assay was immunoSEQ multiplex PCR, and TCRdb's table has in-frame clones only and misses some. The table shows about 68,000 clones, with over 75% occurring only once. Sample: peripheral blood. The receptors were gathered from a human donor in a cohort sampled during active COVID-19.

This sequence joins TRBV5-1 and TRBJ2-7; 10 bases agree with TRBD1. Per germline, CDR1 SGHRS and CDR2 YFSETQ. Trimming cost V 4 bases and J 5 bases; bases outside gene matches: 9. The CDR3 extends over 15 amino acids. The CDR3 nucleotides are TGCGCCAGCAGCCTCGGCCGGGACAGGGGCCACGAGCAGTACTTC. Its protein is CASSLGRDRGHEQYF.

The CDR3 nucleotides read TGTGCCAGCAGTGAAAGGGGGAATTCACCCCTCCACTTT. It translates to CASSERGNSPLHF. V gene TRBV6-1 combines with J gene TRBJ1-6, with D possibly matching TRBD1 (6 bases). V shed 2 bases and J shed 7 bases, with 6 bases lying between them. Germline CDR1 and CDR2: MNHNS and SASEGT. The CDR3 spans 13 residues.

This chain connects TRBV4-1 to TRBJ2-3; D might be TRBD2 (5 bases). The CDR3 is 15 amino acids. V lost 0 bases and J lost 0, with 7 bases in between. CDR1 MGHRA and CDR2 YSYEKL come from the germline V gene. The CDR3 here is CASSQEGRSTDTQYF. The CDR3 DNA follows: TGCGCCAGCAGCCAAGAGGGGAGAAGCACAGATACGCAGTATTTT.

The chain carries TRBV7-9 and TRBJ2-2; 8 positions agree with TRBD1. With 5 bases clipped from V and 5 bases from J, the junction kept 13 bases outside the gene matches. The germline V gene encodes CDR1 SEHNR and CDR2 FQNEAQ (reference sequence). The length of the CDR3 is 17 residues. CDR3 region: CASSAPGTGLGTGELFF. The CDR3, as DNA: TGTGCCAGCAGCGCGCCGGGGACAGGCCTGGGGACCGGGGAGCTGTTTTTT. The full variable domain, with the rest looked up from reference TRBV7-9 and TRBJ2-2, is DTGVSQNPRHKITKRGQNVTFRCDPISEHNRLYWYRQTLGQGPEFLTYFQNEAQLEKSRLLSDRFSAERPKGSFSTLEIQRTEQGDSAMYLCASSAPGTGLGTGELFFGEGSRLTVL.

The chain combines TRBV5-6 with TRBJ2-2, with a weak D call TRBD2 (5 bases). V lost 7 bases to trimming and J lost 6 bases, with 16 bases between them. Germline loops: CDR1 SGHDT, CDR2 YYEEEE. This CDR3 spans 14 amino acids. The CDR3 loop reads CASLMRDWSGELFF. In DNA, the CDR3 is TGTGCCAGCTTGATGAGGGATTGGTCCGGGGAGCTGTTTTTT.

This clone was seen just once. The gene calls are TRBV6-1 and TRBJ1-2; D not certain. V lost 1 base and J lost 2, with 11 bases in between. Germline V gene data show CDR1 as MNHNS and CDR2 as SASEGT. The CDR3 consists of 15 residues. The CDR3 region is CASSEGVGANYGYTF. The CDR3 DNA follows: TGTGCCAGCAGTGAAGGGGTAGGAGCAAACTATGGCTACACCTTC.

This chain links TRBV18 with TRBJ1-3; possible D gene TRBD1, 6 bases. Germline values: CDR1 KGHSH, CDR2 LQKENI. CDR3 length: 14 amino acids. Trimming pared 10 bases from V and 1 base from J, leaving 14 bases between. The CDR3 reads CATSQGLSGNTIYF. Written as DNA, the CDR3 is TGTGCCACTTCACAGGGTCTGTCTGGAAACACCATATATTTT.

In its sample, this clone is medium-sized. The chain combines TRBV5-1 with TRBJ1-2; TRBD1 might be the D (6 bases). Germline CDR1 reads SGHRS; CDR2 reads YFSETQ. The CDR3 covers 13 residues. V lost 3 bases to trimming and J lost 5 bases, with 11 bases between them. As DNA, the CDR3 is TGCGCCAGCAGCTGGGACAAGGCATATGGCTACACCTTC. It specifies CASSWDKAYGYTF.

This chain connects TRBV12-3 or TRBV12-4 to TRBJ2-7, with TRBD1 matching over 9 bases. The CDR3 totals 12 residues. V shed 8 bases and J 5 bases; nucleotides not matched to a gene: 4. The CDR3 region has the DNA TGTGCCAGCCGGGGGACAGGGAACGAGCAGTACTTC. It encodes CASRGTGNEQYF.

J is TRBJ1-3 and V is TRBV15; 7 positions agree with TRBD1. Germline CDR1 LNHNV, CDR2 YYDKDF (reference sequence). V dropped 1 base and J dropped 12; count of bases not matched to a gene: 9. The CDR3 has 14 residues. CDR3 bases: TGTGCCACCAGCAGAGGAGTCGAGGGGGCTAGCATATATTTT. Protein product: CATSRGVEGASIYF. The full variable domain, in which reference TRBV15 and TRBJ1-3 provide the parts outside the CDR3, is DAMVIQNPRYQVTQFGKPVTLSCSQTLNHNVMYWYQQKSSQAPKLLFHYYDKDFNNEADTPDNFQSRRPNTSFCFLDIRSPGLGDTAMYLCATSRGVEGASIYFGEGSWLTVV.